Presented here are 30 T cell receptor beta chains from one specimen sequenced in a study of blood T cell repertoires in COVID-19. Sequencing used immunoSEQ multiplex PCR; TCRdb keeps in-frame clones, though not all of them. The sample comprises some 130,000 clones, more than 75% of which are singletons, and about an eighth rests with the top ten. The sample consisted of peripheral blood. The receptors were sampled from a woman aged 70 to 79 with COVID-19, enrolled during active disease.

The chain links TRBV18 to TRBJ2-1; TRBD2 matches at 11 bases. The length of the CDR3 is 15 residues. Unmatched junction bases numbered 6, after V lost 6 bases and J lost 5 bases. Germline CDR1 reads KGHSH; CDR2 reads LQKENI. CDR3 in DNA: TGTGCCAGCTCCCCATTAGCGGGGGGGAACAATGAGCAGTTCTTC. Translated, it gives CASSPLAGGNNEQFF.

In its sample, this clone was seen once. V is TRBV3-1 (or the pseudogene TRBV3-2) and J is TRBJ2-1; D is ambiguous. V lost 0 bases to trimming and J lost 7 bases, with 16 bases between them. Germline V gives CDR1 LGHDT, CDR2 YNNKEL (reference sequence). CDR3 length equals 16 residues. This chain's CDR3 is CASSQERRPPANEQFF. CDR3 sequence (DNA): TGTGCCAGCAGCCAAGAAAGGCGGCCCCCTGCGAATGAGCAGTTCTTC.

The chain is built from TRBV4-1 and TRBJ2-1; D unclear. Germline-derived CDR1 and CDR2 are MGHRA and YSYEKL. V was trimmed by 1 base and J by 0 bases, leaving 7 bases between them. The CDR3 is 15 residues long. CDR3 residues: CASSQVLSSYNEQFF. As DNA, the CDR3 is TGCGCCAGCAGCCAAGTTTTGAGCTCCTACAATGAGCAGTTCTTC.

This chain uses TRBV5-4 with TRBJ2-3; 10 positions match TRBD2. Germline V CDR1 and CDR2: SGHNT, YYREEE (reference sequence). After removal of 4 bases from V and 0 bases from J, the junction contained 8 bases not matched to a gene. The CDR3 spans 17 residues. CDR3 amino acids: CASSHPLAGPSTDTQYF. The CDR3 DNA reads TGTGCCAGCAGCCATCCACTAGCGGGGCCTAGCACAGATACGCAGTATTTT.

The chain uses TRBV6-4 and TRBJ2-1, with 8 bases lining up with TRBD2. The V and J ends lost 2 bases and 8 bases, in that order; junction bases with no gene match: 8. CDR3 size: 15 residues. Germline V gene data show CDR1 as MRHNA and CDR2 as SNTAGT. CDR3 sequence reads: CASSDQAGEYHEQFF. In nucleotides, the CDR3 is TGTGCCAGCAGTGACCAAGCGGGGGAATACCATGAGCAGTTCTTC.

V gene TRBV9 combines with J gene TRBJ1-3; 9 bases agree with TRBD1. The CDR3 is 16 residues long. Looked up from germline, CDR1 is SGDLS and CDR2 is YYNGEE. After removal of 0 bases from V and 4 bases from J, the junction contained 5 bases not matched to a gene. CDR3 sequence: CASSVATGGYGNTIYF. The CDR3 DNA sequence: TGTGCCAGCAGCGTAGCTACAGGGGGCTACGGAAACACCATATATTTT.

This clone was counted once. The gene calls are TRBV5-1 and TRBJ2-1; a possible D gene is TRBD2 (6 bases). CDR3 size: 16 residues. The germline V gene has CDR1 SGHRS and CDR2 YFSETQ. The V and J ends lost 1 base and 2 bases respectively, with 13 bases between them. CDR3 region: CASSLYGGTAYNEQFF. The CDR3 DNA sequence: TGCGCCAGCAGCTTGTACGGCGGGACTGCCTACAATGAGCAGTTCTTC.

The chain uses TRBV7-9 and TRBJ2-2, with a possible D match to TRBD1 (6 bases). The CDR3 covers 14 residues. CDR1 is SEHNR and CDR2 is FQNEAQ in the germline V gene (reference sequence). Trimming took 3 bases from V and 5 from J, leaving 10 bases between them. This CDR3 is CASSLYRETGELFF. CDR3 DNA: TGTGCCAGCAGCTTGTACAGGGAAACCGGGGAGCTGTTTTTT.

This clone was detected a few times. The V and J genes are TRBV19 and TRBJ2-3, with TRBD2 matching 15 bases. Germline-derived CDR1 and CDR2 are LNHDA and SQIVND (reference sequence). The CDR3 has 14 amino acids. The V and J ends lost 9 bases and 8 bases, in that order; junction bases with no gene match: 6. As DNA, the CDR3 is TGTGCCAGCGGGGGACTAGCGGGAGGAGGTACGCAGTATTTT. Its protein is CASGGLAGGGTQYF.

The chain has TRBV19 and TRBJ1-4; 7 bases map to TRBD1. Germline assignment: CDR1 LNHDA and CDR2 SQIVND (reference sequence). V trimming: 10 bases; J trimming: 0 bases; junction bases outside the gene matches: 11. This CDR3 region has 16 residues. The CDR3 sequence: CATRRQGLATNEKLFF. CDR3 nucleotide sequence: TGTGCCACCCGAAGACAGGGCTTAGCAACTAATGAAAAACTGTTTTTT. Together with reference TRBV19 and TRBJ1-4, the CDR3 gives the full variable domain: DGGITQSPKYLFRKEGQNVTLSCEQNLNHDAMYWYRQDPGQGLRLIYYSQIVNDFQKGDIAEGYSVSREKKESFPLTVTSAQKNPTAFYLCATRRQGLATNEKLFFGSGTQLSVL.

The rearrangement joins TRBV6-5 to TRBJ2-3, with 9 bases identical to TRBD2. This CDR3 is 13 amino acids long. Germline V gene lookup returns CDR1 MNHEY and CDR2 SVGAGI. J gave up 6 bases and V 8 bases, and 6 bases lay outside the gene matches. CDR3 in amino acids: CASQAGGRDTQYF. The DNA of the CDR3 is TGTGCCAGCCAAGCGGGGGGCCGCGATACGCAGTATTTT.

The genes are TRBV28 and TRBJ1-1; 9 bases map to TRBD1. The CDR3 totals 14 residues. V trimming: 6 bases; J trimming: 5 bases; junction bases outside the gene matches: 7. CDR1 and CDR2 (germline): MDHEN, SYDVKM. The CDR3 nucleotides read TGTGCCAGCAGAGTACAGGGGGCACGGACTGAAGCTTTCTTT. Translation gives CASRVQGARTEAFF.

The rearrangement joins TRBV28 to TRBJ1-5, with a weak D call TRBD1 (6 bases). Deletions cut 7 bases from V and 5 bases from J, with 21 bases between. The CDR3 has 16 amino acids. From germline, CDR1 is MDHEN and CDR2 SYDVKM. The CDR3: CASKFPSGGAHQPQHF. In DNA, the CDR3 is TGTGCCAGCAAATTTCCCTCGGGGGGCGCCCATCAGCCCCAGCATTTT.

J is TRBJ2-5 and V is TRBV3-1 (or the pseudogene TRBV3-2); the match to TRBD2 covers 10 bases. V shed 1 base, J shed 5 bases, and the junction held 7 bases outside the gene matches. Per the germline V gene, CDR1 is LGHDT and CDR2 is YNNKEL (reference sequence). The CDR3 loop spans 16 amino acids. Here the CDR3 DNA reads TGTGCCAGCAGCCAAGGCGAAGCGGGGGGGCTGGAGACCCAGTACTTC. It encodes CASSQGEAGGLETQYF.

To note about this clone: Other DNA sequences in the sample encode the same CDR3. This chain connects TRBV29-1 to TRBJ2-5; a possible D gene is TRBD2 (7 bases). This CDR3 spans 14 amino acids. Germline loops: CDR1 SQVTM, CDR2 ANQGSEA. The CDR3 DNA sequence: TGCCGGGTGGGGGGACTGGGGGGGGGCGAGACCCAGTACTTC. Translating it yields CRVGGLGGGETQYF.

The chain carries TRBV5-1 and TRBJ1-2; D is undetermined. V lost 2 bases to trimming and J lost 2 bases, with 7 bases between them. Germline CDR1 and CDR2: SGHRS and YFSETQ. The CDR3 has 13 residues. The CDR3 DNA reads TGCGCCAGCAGCTTTGGGCAGAACTATGGCTACACCTTC. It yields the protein CASSFGQNYGYTF.

CDR3 region: CASSLRVQGTGEKLFF. In nucleotides, the CDR3 is TGCGCCAGCAGCTTGCGGGTTCAGGGGACCGGTGAAAAACTGTTTTTT. This chain connects TRBV5-1 to TRBJ1-4; weak D call: TRBD1 (6 bases). Germline V gene sequence: CDR1 SGHRS, CDR2 YFSETQ. The CDR3 length is 16 residues. The V end was cut by 1 base, the J end by 7 bases, with 17 bases between. Looking up the rest from reference TRBV5-1 and TRBJ1-4 gives the full variable domain: KAGVTQTPRYLIKTRGQQVTLSCSPISGHRSVSWYQQTPGQGLQFLFEYFSETQRNKGNFPGRFSGRQFSNSRSEMNVSTLELGDSALYLCASSLRVQGTGEKLFFGSGTQLSVL.

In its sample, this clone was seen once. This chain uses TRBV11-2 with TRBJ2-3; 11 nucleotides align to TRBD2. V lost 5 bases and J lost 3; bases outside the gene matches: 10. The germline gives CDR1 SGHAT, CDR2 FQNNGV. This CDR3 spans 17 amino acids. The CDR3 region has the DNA TGTGCCAGCAGCCCCCGAATAGCGGGGGGGCGGACAGATACGCAGTATTTT. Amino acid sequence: CASSPRIAGGRTDTQYF.

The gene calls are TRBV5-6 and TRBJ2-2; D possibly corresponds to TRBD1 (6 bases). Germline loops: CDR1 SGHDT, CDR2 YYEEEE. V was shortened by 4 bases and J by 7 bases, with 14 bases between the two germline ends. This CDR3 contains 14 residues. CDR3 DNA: TGTGCCAGCAGCCTAACAGGGAAGGGCGGGGAGCTGTTTTTT. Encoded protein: CASSLTGKGGELFF.

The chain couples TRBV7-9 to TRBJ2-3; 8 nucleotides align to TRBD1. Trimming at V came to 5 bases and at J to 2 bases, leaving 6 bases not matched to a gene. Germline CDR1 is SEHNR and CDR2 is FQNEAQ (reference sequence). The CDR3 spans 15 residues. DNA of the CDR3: TGTGCCAGCAGCACCGGACAGGGACTCACAGATACGCAGTATTTT. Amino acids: CASSTGQGLTDTQYF.

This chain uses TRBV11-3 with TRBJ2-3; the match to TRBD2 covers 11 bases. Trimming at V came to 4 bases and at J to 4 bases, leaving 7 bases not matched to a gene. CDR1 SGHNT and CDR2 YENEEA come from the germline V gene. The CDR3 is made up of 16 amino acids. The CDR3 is CASSSFTSGGPDTQYF. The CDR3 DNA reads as TGTGCCAGCAGCTCCTTCACTAGCGGGGGACCAGATACGCAGTATTTT.

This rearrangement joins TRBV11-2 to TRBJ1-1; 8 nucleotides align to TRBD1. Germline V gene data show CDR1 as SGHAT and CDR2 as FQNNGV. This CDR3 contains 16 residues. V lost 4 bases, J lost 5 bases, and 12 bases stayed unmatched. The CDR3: CASSSRQGWVRTEAFF. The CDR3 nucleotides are TGTGCCAGCAGCTCTAGACAGGGGTGGGTGAGGACTGAAGCTTTCTTT. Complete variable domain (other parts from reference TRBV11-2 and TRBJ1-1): EAGVAQSPRYKIIEKRQSVAFWCNPISGHATLYWYQQILGQGPKLLIQFQNNGVVDDSQLPKDRFSAERLKGVDSTLKIQPAKLEDSAVYLCASSSRQGWVRTEAFFGQGTRLTVV.

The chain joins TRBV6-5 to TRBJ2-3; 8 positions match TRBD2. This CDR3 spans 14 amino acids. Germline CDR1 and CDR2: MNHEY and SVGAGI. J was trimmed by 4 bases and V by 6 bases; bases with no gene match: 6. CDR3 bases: TGTGCCAGCAGGGATCGGGGGGGCGCAGATACGCAGTATTTT. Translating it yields CASRDRGGADTQYF.

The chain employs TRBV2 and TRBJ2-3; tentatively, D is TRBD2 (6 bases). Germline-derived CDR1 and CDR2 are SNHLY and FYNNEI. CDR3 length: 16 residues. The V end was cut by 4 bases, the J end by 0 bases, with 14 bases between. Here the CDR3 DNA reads TGTGCCAGCAGTGGGAGCACCGGGACTAGCACAGATACGCAGTATTTT. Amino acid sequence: CASSGSTGTSTDTQYF. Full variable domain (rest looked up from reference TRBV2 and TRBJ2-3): EPEVTQTPSHQVTQMGQEVILRCVPISNHLYFYWYRQILGQKVEFLVSFYNNEISEKSEIFDDQFSVERPDGSNFTLKIRSTKLEDSAMYFCASSGSTGTSTDTQYFGPGTRLTVL.

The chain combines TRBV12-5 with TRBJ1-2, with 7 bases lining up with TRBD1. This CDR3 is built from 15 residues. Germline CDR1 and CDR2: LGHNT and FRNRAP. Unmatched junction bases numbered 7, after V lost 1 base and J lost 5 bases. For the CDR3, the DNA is TGTGCTAGTGGTTTGGCCGGGACAGAAACTTATGGCTACACCTTC. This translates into CASGLAGTETYGYTF.

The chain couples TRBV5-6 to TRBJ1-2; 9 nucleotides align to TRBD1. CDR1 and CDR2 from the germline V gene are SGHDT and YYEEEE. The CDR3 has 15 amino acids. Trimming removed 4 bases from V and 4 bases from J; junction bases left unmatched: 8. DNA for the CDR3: TGTGCCAGCAGCCAACAGGGGGCGCGAGCCTATGGCTACACCTTC. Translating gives CASSQQGARAYGYTF. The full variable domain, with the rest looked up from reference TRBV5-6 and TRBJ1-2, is DAGVTQSPTHLIKTRGQQVTLRCSPKSGHDTVSWYQQALGQGPQFIFQYYEEEERQRGNFPDRFSGHQFPNYSSELNVNALLLGDSALYLCASSQQGARAYGYTFGSGTRLTVV.

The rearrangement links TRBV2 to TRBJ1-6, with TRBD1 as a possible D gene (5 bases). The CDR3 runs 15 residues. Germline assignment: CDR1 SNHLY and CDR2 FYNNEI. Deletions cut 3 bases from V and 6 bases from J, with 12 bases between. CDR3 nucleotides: TGTGCCAGCAGTGAGCAGGGTTTTTCTAATTCACCCCTCCACTTT. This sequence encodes CASSEQGFSNSPLHF.

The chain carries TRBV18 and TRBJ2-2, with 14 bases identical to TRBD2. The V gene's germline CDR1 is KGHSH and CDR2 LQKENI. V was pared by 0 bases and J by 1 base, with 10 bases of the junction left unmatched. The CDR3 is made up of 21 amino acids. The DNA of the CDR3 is TGTGCCAGCTCACCACCTGTCCCGGGACTAGCGGGGGACCTGAACACCGGGGAGCTGTTTTTT. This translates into CASSPPVPGLAGDLNTGELFF.

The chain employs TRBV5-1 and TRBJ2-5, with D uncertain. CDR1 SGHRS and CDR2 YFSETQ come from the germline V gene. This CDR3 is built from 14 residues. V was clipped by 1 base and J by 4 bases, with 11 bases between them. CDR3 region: CASSLYNPGETQYF. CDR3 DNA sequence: TGCGCCAGCAGCTTGTATAACCCAGGAGAGACCCAGTACTTC.

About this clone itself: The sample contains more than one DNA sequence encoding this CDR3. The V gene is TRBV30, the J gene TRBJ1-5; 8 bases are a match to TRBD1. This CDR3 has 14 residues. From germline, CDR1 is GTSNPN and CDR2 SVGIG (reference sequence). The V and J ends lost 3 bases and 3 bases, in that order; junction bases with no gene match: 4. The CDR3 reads CAWRQTGDNQPQHF. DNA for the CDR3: TGTGCCTGGAGGCAGACAGGGGACAATCAGCCCCAGCATTTT. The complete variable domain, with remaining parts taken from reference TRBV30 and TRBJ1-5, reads SQTIHQWPATLVQPVGSPLSLECTVEGTSNPNLYWYRQAAGRGLQLLFYSVGIGQISSEVPQNLSASRPQDRQFILSSKKLLLSDSGFYLCAWRQTGDNQPQHFGDGTRLSIL.